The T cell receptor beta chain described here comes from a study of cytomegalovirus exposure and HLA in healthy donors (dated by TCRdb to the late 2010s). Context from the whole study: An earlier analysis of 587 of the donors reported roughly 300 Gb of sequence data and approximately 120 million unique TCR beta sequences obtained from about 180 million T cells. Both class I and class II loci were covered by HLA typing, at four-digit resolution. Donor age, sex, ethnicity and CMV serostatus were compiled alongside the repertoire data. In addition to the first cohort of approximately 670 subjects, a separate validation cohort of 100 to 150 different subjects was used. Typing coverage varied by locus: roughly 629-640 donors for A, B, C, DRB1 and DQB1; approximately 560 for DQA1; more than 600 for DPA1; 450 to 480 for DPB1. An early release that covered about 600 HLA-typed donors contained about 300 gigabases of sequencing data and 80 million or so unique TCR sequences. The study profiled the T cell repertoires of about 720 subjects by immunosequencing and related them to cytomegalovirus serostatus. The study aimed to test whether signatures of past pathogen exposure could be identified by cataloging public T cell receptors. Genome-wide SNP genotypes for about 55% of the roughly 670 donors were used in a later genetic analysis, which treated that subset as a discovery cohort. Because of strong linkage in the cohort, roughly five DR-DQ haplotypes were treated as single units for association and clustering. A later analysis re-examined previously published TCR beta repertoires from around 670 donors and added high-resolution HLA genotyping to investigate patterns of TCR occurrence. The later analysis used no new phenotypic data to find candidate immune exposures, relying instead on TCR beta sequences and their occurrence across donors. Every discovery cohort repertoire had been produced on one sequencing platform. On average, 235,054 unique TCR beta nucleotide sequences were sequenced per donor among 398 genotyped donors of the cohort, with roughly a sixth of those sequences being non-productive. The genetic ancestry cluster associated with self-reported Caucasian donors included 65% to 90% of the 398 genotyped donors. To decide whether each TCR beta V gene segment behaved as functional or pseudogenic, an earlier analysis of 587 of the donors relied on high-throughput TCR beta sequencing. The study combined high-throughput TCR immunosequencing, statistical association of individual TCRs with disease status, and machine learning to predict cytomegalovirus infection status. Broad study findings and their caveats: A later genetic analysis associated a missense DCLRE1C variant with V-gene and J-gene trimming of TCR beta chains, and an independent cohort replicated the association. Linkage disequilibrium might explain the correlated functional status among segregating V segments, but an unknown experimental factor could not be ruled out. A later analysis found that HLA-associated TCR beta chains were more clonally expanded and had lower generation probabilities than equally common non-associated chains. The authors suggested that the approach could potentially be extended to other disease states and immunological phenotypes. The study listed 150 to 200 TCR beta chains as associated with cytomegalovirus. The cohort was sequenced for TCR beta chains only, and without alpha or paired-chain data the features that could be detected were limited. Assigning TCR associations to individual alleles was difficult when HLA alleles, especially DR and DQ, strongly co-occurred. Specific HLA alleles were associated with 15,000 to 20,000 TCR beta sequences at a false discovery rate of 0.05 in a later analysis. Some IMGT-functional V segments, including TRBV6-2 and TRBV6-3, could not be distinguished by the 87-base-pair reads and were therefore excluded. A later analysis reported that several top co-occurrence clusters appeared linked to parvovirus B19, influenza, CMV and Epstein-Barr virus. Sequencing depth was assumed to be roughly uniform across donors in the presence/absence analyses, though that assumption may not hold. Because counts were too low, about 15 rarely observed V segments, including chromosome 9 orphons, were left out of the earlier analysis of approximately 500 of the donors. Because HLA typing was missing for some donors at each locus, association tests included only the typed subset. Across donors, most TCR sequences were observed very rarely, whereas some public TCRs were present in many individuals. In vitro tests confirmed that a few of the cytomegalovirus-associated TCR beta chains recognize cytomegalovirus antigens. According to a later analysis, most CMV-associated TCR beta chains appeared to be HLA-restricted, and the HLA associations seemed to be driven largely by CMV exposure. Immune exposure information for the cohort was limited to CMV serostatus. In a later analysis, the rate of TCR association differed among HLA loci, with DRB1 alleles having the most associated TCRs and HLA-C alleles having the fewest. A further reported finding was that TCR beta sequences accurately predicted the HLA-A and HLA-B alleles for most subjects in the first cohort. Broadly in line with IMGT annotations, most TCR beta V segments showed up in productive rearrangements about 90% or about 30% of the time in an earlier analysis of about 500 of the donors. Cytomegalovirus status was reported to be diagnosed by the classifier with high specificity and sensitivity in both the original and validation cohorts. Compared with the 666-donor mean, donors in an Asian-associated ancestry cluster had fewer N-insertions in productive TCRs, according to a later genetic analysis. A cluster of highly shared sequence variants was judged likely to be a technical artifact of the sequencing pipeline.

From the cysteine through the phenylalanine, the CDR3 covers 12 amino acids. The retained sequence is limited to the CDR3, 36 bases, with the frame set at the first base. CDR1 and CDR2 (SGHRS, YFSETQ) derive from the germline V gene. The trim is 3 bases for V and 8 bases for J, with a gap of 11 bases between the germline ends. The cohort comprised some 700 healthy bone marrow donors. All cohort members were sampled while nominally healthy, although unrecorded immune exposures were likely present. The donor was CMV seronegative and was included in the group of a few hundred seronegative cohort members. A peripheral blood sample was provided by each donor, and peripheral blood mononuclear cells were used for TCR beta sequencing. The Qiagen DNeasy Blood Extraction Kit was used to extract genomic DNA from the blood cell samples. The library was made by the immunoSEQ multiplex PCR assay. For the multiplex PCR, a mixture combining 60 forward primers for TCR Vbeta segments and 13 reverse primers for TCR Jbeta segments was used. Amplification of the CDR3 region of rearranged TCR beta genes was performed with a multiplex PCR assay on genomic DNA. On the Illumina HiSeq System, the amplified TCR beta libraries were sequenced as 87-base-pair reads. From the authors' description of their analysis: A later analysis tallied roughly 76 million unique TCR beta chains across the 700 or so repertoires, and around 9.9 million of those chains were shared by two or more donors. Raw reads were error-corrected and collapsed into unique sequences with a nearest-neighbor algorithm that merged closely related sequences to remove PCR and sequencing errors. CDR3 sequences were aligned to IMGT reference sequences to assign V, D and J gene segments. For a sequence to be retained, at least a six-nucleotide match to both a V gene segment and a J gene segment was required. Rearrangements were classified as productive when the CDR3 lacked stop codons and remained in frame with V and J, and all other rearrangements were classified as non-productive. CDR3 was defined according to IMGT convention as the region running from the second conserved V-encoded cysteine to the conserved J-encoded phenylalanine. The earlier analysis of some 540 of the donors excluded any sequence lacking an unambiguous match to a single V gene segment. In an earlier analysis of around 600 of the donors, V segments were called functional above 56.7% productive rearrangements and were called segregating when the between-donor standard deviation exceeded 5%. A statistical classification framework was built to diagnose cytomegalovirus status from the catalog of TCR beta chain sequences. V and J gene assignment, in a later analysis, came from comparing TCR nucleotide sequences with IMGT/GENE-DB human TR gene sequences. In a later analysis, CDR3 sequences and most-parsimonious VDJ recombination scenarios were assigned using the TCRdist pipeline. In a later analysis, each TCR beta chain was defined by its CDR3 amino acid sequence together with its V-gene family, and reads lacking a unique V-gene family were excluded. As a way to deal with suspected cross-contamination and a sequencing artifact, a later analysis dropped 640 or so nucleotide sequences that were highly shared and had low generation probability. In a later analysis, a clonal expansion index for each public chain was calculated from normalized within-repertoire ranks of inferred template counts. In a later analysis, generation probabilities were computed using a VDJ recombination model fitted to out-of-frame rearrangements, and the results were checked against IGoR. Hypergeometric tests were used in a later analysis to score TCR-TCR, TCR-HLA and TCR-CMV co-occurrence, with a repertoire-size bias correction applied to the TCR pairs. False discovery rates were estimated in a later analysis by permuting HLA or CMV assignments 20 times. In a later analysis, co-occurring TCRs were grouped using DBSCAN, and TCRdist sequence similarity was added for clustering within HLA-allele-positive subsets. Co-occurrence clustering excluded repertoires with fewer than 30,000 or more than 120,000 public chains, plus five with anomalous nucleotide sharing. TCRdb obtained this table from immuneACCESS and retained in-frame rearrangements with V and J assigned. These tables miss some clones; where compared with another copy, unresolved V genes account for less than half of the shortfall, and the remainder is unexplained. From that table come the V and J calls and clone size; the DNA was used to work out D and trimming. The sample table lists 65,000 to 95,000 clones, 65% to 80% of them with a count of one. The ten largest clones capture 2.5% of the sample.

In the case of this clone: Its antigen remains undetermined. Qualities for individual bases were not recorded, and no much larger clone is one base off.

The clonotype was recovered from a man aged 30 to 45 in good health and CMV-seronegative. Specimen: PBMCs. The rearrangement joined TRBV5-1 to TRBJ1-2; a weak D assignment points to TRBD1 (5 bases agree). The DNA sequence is TGCGCCAGCAGCTCCGACAGCAGAGGCTACACCTTC. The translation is CASSSDSRGYTF.